This T cell receptor beta chain is from a study of blood T cell repertoires in COVID-19 (dated by TCRdb to between 2020 and 2021). For the wider study: Collaborator samples came from the United States, Italy and Spain and covered acute and convalescent phases of COVID-19. Deeply sampled blood TCRbeta repertoires from subjects exposed to, actively infected with, or recovered from COVID-19 were included in the dataset. The repertoires were released in a freely available public database intended as a resource for research on the immune response to SARS-CoV-2. The material from the prospective study consisted of cDNA or gDNA derived from T cells, B-cell-depleted T cells, or PBMCs. A de-identified subject ID, COVID-19 status, age in years and sex were almost always included in the sample metadata. Samples were obtained from the ongoing ImmuneRACE study (first 160 participants) and from 1,200 or so subjects provided by 6 global collaborators. Where available, HLA class I and class II types were obtained from metadata supplied by the sample provider rather than from assay-based typing.

Overall study results and their limits: The amount of clinical and demographic metadata varied by source and participant and was provided uncurated.

CDR1 and CDR2 (SGHAT, FQNNGV) derive from the germline V gene. The CDR3 spans 15 residues, from the cysteine through the phenylalanine. Just the 45-base CDR3 DNA is kept, in frame starting at base 1. Germline trimming amounts to 1 base on V and 3 bases on J, with 3 as the count of junction bases outside the gene matches. As regards this clone: The antigen this receptor binds is unknown. Nothing much larger sits one base from this clone, and base qualities are not available. At the DNA level, this CDR3 is encoded by other sequences in the same sample as well.

TCRbeta CDR3 regions were amplified from genomic DNA using the immunoSEQ Assay, a bias-controlled multiplex PCR. Per the authors' processing: The number of nucleated cells in each sample was estimated from the amplification of reference gene primers within the assay. To quantify the absolute abundance of each unique TCRbeta CDR3 rearrangement, sequence reads were collapsed and filtered. For each sample, productive Simpson clonality was calculated as the square root of Simpson's diversity index over productive rearrangements. TCRdb holds this immuneACCESS table with in-frame rearrangements only. Some clones are missing; in checked studies, unresolved V genes explain under half, and the rest has no known cause. That table is the source of V, J and clone size, and D and trimming were worked out from the DNA. This sample gives about 400,000 clones in total; roughly 87% of them show up just once. The ten most abundant clones make up approximately 2% of the sample.

Participants in the prospective study were aged about 18 to 90 years, lived in approximately 26 United States geographic areas, and enrolled through a virtual design. In the prospective study, cohorts were assigned on the basis of participant-reported clinical history obtained from a screening survey and a study questionnaire. In the prospective study, mobile phlebotomists collected whole blood, serum and a nasopharyngeal or oropharyngeal swab from each participant. Prospective study participants could optionally give additional blood draws and questionnaires over an approximately two-month period. Before DNA extraction, prospective study blood samples were shipped either frozen or at room temperature.

The chain is encoded by TRBV11-2 joined to TRBJ2-3; 8 central bases correspond to TRBD2. The sequence derives from a woman aged 18-35 years with acute COVID-19. The sequenced material came from PBMCs or T cells enriched from blood (not recorded which). The nucleotide sequence reads TGTGCCAGCAGCTTAGCGGGGGGGCTAACAGATACGCAGTATTTT. Its protein reads: CASSLAGGLTDTQYF.